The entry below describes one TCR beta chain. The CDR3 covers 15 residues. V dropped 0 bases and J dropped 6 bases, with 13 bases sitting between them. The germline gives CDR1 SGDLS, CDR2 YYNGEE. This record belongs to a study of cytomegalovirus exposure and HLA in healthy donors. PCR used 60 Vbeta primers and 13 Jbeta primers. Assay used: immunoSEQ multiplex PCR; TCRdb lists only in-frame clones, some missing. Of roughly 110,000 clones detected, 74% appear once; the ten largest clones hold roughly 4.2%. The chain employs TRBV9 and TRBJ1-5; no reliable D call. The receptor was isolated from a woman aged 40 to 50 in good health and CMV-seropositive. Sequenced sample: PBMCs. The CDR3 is CASSVDALGSQPQHF. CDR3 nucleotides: TGTGCCAGCAGCGTAGATGCCCTCGGGAGTCAGCCCCAGCATTTT.